These T cell receptor beta chains were read from a single sample in a study of T cells in Graves' hyperthyroidism and ophthalmopathy. MiXCR, run by TCRdb on the multiplex PCR reads, gives a single entry per CDR3 protein. This sample has about 590,000 distinct CDR3 sequences, with approximately 15% found just once. Specimen: blood. The receptor set was obtained from a woman between 25 and 40 years old with Graves' hyperthyroidism. The CDR3 runs from the conserved cysteine through the conserved F or W. A D gene is named only where the DNA matches it firmly. Not all rows give a size; the values are once, few, many and, for expanded clones, a class.

d_call,v_call,clone_size,j_call,cdr3_aa,cdr3_nt
TRBD2,TRBV10-3,NA,TRBJ2-2,CAITERGGPAGELFF,TGTGCCATCACCGAGCGGGGAGGGCCGGCAGGGGAGCTGTTTTTT
NA,TRBV5-1,NA,TRBJ2-7,CSSSLVAGYEQYF,TGCTCCAGCAGCTTGGTGGCGGGCTACGAGCAGTACTTC
NA,TRBV7-9,many,TRBJ2-7,CASSPRGSTNEQYF,TGTGCCAGCAGCCCCCGGGGCAGTACTAACGAGCAGTACTTC
TRBD1,TRBV28,NA,TRBJ1-1,CASSLLPPGQLPSGDTEAFF,TGTGCCAGCAGTTTATTGCCCCCGGGACAGCTTCCGAGCGGGGACACTGAAGCTTTCTTT
NA,TRBV11-2,NA,TRBJ2-1,CASNPEGDPTYNEQFF,TGTGCCAGCAACCCAGAGGGTGACCCAACCTACAATGAGCAGTTCTTC
NA,TRBV5-6,NA,TRBJ2-5,CASSRDLAFSGTQYF,TGTGCCAGCAGCCGGGACTTGGCATTTAGCGGGACCCAGTACTTC
TRBD1,TRBV4-3,NA,TRBJ2-1,CASSQPGQGLNEQFF,TGCGCCAGCAGCCAACCGGGACAGGGGCTCAATGAGCAGTTCTTC
NA,TRBV7-9,NA,TRBJ1-3,CASSSGTGLNTIYF,TGTGCCAGCAGCTCCGGGACGGGATTAAACACCATATATTTT
TRBD2,TRBV29-1,many,TRBJ2-3,CSAAGGSTDTQYF,TGCAGCGCCGCGGGGGGCAGCACAGATACGCAGTATTTT
TRBD2,TRBV7-2,many,TRBJ2-3,CASSKTSGRATDTQYF,TGTGCCAGCAGCAAAACTAGCGGGAGGGCCACAGATACGCAGTATTTT
NA,TRBV12-3/TRBV12-4,many,TRBJ1-2,CASSWFSAPDYTF,TGTGCCAGCAGTTGGTTTTCTGCTCCCGACTACACCTTC
NA,TRBV7-3,NA,TRBJ1-2,CASSPTPGKGGYTF,TGTGCCAGCAGCCCCACTCCAGGGAAGGGTGGCTACACCTTC
NA,TRBV18,many,TRBJ2-1,CASSPRQTTYNEQFF,TGTGCCAGCTCACCCAGGCAGACCACTTACAATGAGCAGTTCTTC
NA,TRBV27,many,TRBJ2-1,CASSREGDFRYNEQFF,TGTGCCAGCAGTAGAGAGGGGGACTTTAGGTACAATGAGCAGTTCTTC
TRBD1,TRBV20-1,NA,TRBJ1-2,CSAAGTGKGYTF,TGCAGTGCTGCCGGGACAGGGAAAGGCTACACCTTC
TRBD1,TRBV3-1,NA,TRBJ2-7,CASSQEFGRGIYEQYF,TGTGCCAGCAGCCAAGAGTTCGGCAGGGGGATTTACGAGCAGTACTTC
NA,TRBV7-9,many,TRBJ2-3,CASSPSATDTQYF,TGTGCCAGCAGCCCGAGTGCCACAGATACGCAGTATTTT
TRBD2,TRBV27,few,TRBJ2-7,CASSFEAGGLYEQYF,TGTGCCAGCAGTTTTGAGGCGGGAGGCCTCTACGAGCAGTACTTC
TRBD1,TRBV30,few,TRBJ2-5,CAWSDGQGQETQYF,TGTGCCTGGAGTGACGGACAGGGCCAAGAGACCCAGTACTTC
NA,TRBV20-1,many,TRBJ2-7,CSARDRLAPGYEQYF,TGCAGTGCTAGAGATAGGCTAGCGCCCGGATACGAGCAGTACTTC
NA,TRBV28,many,TRBJ2-7,CASRNNYEQYF,TGTGCCAGCAGGAACAATTACGAGCAGTACTTC
TRBD1,TRBV27,many,TRBJ2-7,CASSHKSNRQGFSYEQYF,TGTGCCAGCAGCCACAAAAGTAACCGACAGGGTTTCTCCTACGAGCAGTACTTC
TRBD2,TRBV20-1,many,TRBJ2-5,CSAIPGLGARGTQYF,TGCAGTGCTATCCCGGGACTAGGGGCCAGAGGGACCCAGTACTTC
NA,TRBV28,many,TRBJ2-2,CASILILGGELFF,TGTGCCAGCATCCTGATCCTGGGCGGGGAGCTGTTTTTT
NA,TRBV3-1,many,TRBJ2-1,CASSQDPRVYNEQFF,TGTGCCAGCAGCCAAGATCCGAGGGTATACAATGAGCAGTTCTTC
TRBD1,TRBV28,NA,TRBJ1-6,CASRSISVTGLYNSPLHF,TGTGCCAGCAGATCAATTTCGGTGACAGGGTTGTATAATTCACCCCTCCACTTT
NA,TRBV20-1,many,TRBJ2-1,CSARGGASSSYNEQFF,TGCAGTGCTAGAGGGGGCGCCTCTAGCTCCTACAATGAGCAGTTCTTC
TRBD1,TRBV25-1,few,TRBJ2-1,CASSELRQGVYEQFF,TGTGCCAGCAGTGAATTGAGACAGGGAGTCTATGAGCAGTTCTTC
TRBD1,TRBV6-6,few,TRBJ1-5,CASSYRGQGGSNQPQHF,TGTGCCAGCAGTTACCGAGGACAGGGAGGAAGCAATCAGCCCCAGCATTTT